This T cell receptor (beta chain) was observed in a study of blood T cell repertoires in COVID-19. As for the study in general: Sample material is recorded as cDNA or gDNA derived from T cells, B-cell-depleted T cells, or PBMCs.

The germline V gene encodes CDR1 KGHSH and CDR2 LQKENI. Trimming cost V 6 bases and J 7 bases; bases outside gene matches: 10. There are 14 residues in the CDR3. How the authors handled the data: Reference gene primer amplification gave nucleated cell count estimates. Sequencing was performed with immunoSEQ multiplex PCR; in TCRdb, only in-frame clones are kept and a portion is missing. Clone size and the V and J calls come from that table; the DNA yielded D and trimming. The table includes some 40,000 clones, around 85% detected once. The origin of this receptor is a man between 65 and 79 years old with acute or convalescent COVID-19. V gene TRBV18 combines with J gene TRBJ1-1; 8 bases are shared with TRBD1. Sequences were obtained from peripheral blood. In DNA form, the CDR3 reads TGTGCCAGCTCCGGCTTACAGGGGGAGAATGAAGCTTTCTTT. It encodes CASSGLQGENEAFF.